Each of the 5 T cell receptor beta chains below was sequenced from the same sample in a study of shared clonotypes between healthy human individuals. Clones were read by immunoSEQ multiplex PCR, and TCRdb kept only the in-frame ones, dropping some. Among more than 2,000,000 clones listed, over 90% were seen once. The sequenced sample was naive CD4+ T cells from PBMCs. The sample's subset: CD45RA+ positively selected. Every receptor here comes from a man aged 18-30 years in good health. Some clones in this sample may be carry-over from other donors' samples.

The CDR3 bases are TGTGCCAGCTCACCACCGGCTCTCAACACTGAAGCTTTCTTT. Translation gives CASSPPALNTEAFF. The chain carries TRBV18 and TRBJ1-1; no reliable D call. CDR1 KGHSH and CDR2 LQKENI come from the germline V gene. This CDR3 spans 14 amino acids. V was pared by 0 bases and J by 2 bases, with 7 bases between.

This chain uses TRBV28 with TRBJ2-3; tentatively, D is TRBD1 or TRBD2 (5 bases each). Germline CDR1 is MDHEN and CDR2 is SYDVKM. V was clipped by 4 bases and J by 1 base, with 12 bases between them. The CDR3 is 15 residues long. CDR3 DNA sequence: TGTGCCAGCAGTTCCCCCCGGGGCCGCACAGATACGCAGTATTTT. Translating gives CASSSPRGRTDTQYF.

The rearrangement joins TRBV15 to TRBJ2-1; a weak D match, TRBD2 (5 bases). This CDR3 has 13 residues. V lost 3 bases to trimming and J lost 10 bases, with 13 bases between them. Germline CDR1 and CDR2: LNHNV and YYDKDF (reference sequence). CDR3 sequence: CATSSGEGREQFF. Written as DNA, the CDR3 is TGTGCCACCAGCAGCGGAGAGGGCCGGGAGCAGTTCTTC.

The rearrangement links TRBV11-2 to TRBJ2-6, with TRBD1 matching over 9 bases. V lost 5 bases, J lost 13 bases, and 12 bases stayed unmatched. Germline V gene lookup returns CDR1 SGHAT and CDR2 FQNNGV. This CDR3 region has 15 residues. The CDR3 DNA sequence: TGTGCCAGCAGCCGGAGGGGACAGGGAAGGCGAGTCCTGACTTTC. Translating gives CASSRRGQGRRVLTF.

On this clone: The identical CDR3 is also encoded by other nucleotide sequences in the sample. The chain couples TRBV5-6 to TRBJ1-1; tentative D call: TRBD1 (5 bases). Germline assignment: CDR1 SGHDT and CDR2 YYEEEE. V lost 2 bases to trimming and J lost 1 base, with 9 bases between them. This CDR3 contains 14 residues. The CDR3 loop reads CASSLGDRNTEAFF. The CDR3 DNA reads as TGTGCCAGCAGCTTAGGCGACAGGAACACTGAAGCTTTCTTT.